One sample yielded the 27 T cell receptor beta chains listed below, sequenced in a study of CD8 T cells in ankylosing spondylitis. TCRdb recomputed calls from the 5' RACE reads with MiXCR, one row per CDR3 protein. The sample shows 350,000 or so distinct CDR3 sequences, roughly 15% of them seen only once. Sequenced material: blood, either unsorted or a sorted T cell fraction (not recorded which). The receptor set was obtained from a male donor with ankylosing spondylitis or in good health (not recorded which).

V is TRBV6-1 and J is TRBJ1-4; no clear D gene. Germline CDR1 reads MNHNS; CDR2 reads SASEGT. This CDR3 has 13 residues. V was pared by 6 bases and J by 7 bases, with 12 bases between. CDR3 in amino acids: CASSRMEGEKLFF. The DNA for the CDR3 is TGTGCCAGCAGCCGGATGGAAGGTGAAAAACTGTTTTTT.

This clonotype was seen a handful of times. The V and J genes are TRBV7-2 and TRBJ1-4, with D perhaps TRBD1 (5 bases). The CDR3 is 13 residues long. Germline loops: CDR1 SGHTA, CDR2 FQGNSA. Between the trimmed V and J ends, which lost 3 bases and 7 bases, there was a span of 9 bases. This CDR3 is CASSFQGGEKLFF. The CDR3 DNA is TGTGCCAGCAGCTTCCAGGGTGGTGAAAAACTGTTTTTT.

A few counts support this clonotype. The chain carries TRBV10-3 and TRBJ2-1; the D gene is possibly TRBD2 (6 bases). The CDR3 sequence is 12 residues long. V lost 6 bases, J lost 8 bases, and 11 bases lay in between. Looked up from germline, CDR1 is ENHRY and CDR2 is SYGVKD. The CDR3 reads CAIRRGGDEQFF. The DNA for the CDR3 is TGTGCCATCAGGAGGGGCGGGGATGAGCAGTTCTTC.

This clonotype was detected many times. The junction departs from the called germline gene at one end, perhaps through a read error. CDR3 amino acids: CASGNTGELFF. The CDR3 coding sequence is TGCGCCAGCGGGAACACCGGGGAGCTGTTTTTT. V gene TRBV19 combines with J gene TRBJ2-2; TRBD2 is a possible D gene (5 bases). The CDR3 runs 11 residues. Germline V gene lookup returns CDR1 LNHDA and CDR2 SQIVND (reference sequence). The full variable domain, its missing parts supplied by reference TRBV19 and TRBJ2-2, is DGGITQSPKYLFRKEGQNVTLSCEQNLNHDAMYWYRQDPGQGLRLIYYSQIVNDFQKGDIAEGYSVSREKKESFPLTVTSAQKNPTAFYLCASGNTGELFFGEGSRLTVL.

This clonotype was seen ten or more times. The CDR3 loop is CASRFTAGTQNTEAFF. CDR3 DNA sequence: TGCGCCAGCAGATTCACCGCCGGGACACAGAACACTGAAGCTTTCTTT. The V gene is TRBV5-1, the J gene TRBJ1-1; a weak D match, TRBD1 (6 bases). Germline CDR1 reads SGHRS; CDR2 reads YFSETQ. The CDR3 runs 16 residues. With 5 bases removed from V and 1 base from J, the gap between germline ends came to 18 bases.

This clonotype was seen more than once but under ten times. CDR3 DNA: TGTGCCAGCAGTGATAGCAGGTCGTCAGATGGCTACACCTTC. This translates into CASSDSRSSDGYTF. The rearrangement uses TRBV2 and TRBJ1-2, with D unclear. Trimming shortened V by 3 bases and J by 6 bases, and 14 bases separated the two germline ends. The germline gives CDR1 SNHLY, CDR2 FYNNEI. The CDR3 consists of 14 residues. Drawing the rest from reference TRBV2 and TRBJ1-2, the complete variable domain is EPEVTQTPSHQVTQMGQEVILRCVPISNHLYFYWYRQILGQKVEFLVSFYNNEISEKSEIFDDQFSVERPDGSNFTLKIRSTKLEDSAMYFCASSDSRSSDGYTFGSGTRLTVV.

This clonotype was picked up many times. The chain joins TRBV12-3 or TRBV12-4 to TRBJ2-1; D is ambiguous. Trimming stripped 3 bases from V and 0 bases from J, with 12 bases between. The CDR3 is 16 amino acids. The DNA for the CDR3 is TGTGCCAGCAGTTTCGGCAGCTTAAGCTCCTACAATGAGCAGTTCTTC. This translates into CASSFGSLSSYNEQFF.

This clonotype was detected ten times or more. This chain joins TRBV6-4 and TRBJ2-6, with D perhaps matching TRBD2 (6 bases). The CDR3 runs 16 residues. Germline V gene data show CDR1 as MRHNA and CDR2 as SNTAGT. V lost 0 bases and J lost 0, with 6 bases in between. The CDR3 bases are TGTGCCAGCAGTGACTCTAGCGGCTCTGGGGCCAACGTCCTGACTTTC. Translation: CASSDSSGSGANVLTF.

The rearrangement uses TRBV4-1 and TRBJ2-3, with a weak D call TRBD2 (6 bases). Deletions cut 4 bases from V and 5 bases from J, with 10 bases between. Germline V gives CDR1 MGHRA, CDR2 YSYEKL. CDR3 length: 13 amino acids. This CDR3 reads CASSRLVIDTQYF. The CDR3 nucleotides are TGCGCCAGCAGCCGACTAGTGATAGATACGCAGTATTTT.

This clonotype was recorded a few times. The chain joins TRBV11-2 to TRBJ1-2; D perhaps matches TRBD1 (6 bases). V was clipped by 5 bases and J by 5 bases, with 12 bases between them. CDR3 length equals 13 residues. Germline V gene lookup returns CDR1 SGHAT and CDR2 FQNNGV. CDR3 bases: TGTGCCAGCAGCCCAGGGGTCAGTTATGGCTACACCTTC. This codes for CASSPGVSYGYTF.

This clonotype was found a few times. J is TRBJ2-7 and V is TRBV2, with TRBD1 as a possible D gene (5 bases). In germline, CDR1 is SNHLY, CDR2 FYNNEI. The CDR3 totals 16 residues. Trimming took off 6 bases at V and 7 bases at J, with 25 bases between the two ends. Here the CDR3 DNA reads TGTGCCAGCAGAGCAGACAGTGCCATACTCTTCTCAGAGCAGTACTTC. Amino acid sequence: CASRADSAILFSEQYF.

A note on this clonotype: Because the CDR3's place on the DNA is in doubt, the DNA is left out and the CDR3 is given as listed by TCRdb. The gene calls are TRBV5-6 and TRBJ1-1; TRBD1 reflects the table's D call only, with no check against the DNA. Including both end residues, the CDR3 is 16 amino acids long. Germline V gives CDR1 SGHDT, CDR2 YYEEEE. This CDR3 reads CASSFGPGQGNTEAFF.

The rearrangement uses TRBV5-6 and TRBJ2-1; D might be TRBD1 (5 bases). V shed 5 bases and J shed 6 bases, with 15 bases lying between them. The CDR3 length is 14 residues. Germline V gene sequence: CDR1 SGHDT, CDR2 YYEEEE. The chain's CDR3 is CASSPRASGNEQFF. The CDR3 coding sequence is TGTGCCAGCAGTCCCAGGGCCTCGGGCAATGAGCAGTTCTTC.

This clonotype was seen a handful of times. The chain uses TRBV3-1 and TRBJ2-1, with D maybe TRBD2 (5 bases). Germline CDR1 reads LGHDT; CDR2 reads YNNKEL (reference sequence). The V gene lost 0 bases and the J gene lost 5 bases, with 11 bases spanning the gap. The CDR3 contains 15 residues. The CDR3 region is CASSQDPASHNEQFF. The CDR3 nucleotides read TGTGCCAGCAGCCAAGATCCGGCTAGCCACAATGAGCAGTTCTTC.

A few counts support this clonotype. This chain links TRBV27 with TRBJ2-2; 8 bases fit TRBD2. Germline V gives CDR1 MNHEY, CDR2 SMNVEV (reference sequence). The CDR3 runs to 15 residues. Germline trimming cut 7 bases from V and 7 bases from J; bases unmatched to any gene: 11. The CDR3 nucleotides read TGTGCCAGCACCCTGACGGCTAGCGGGCACGGGGAGCTGTTTTTT. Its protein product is CASTLTASGHGELFF.

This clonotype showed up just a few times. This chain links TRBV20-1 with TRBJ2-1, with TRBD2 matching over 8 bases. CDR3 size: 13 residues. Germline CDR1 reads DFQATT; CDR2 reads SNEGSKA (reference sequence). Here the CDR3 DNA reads TGCGCGGCGGGGGGAGTCTCCTACAATGAGCAGTTCTTC. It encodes CAAGGVSYNEQFF.

The chain's CDR3 is CKTGPSTDTQYF. CDR3 in DNA: TGCAAGACGGGGCCTAGCACAGATACGCAGTATTTT. This chain uses TRBV20-1 with TRBJ2-3, with D possibly called TRBD1 or TRBD2 (5 bases each). Per the germline V gene, CDR1 is DFQATT and CDR2 is SNEGSKA (reference sequence). The CDR3 extends over 12 amino acids.

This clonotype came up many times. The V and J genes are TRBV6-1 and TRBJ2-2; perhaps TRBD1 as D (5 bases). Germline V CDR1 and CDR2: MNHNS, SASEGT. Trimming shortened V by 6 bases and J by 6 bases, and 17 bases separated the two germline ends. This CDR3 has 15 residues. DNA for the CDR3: TGTGCCAGCAGCCAGACAGATACTCGGGCCGGGGAGCTGTTTTTT. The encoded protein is CASSQTDTRAGELFF.

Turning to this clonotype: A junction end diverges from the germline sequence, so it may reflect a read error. CDR3 DNA sequence: TGTGCCAGCAGCTTTCCCCCGGGGGCCACCCAAGGGACCCAGTACTTC. Translating gives CASSFPPGATQGTQYF. The V gene is TRBV11-2, the J gene TRBJ2-5; D is tentatively TRBD1 or TRBD2 (6 bases each). CDR1 and CDR2 (germline): SGHAT, FQNNGV. The CDR3 length is 16 residues.

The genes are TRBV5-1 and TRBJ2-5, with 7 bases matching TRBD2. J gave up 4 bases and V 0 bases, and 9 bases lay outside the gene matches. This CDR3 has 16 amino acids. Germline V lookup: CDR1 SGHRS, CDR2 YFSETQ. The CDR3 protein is CASSLDSGARGETQYF. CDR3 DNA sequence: TGCGCCAGCAGCTTGGACAGCGGGGCCCGGGGAGAGACCCAGTACTTC.

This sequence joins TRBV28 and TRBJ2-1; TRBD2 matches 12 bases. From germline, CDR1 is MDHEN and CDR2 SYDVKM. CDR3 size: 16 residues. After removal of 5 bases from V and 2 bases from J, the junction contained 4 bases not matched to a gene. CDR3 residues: CASSPSGRAAYNEQFF. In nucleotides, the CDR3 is TGTGCCAGCAGTCCTAGCGGGAGGGCGGCCTACAATGAGCAGTTCTTC.

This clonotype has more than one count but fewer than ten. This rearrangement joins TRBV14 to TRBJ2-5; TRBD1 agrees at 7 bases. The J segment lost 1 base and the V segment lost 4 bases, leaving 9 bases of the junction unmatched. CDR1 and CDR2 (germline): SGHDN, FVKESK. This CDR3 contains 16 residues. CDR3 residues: CASSPGPGQSQETQYF. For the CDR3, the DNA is TGTGCCAGCAGCCCCGGACCGGGACAGAGCCAAGAGACCCAGTACTTC.

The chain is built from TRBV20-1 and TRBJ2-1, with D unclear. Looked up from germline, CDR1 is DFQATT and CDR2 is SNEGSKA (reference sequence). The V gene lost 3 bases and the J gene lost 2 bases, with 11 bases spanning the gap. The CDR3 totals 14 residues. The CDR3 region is CSARPPSTYNEQFF. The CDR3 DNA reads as TGCAGTGCTAGGCCGCCCTCAACCTACAATGAGCAGTTCTTC.

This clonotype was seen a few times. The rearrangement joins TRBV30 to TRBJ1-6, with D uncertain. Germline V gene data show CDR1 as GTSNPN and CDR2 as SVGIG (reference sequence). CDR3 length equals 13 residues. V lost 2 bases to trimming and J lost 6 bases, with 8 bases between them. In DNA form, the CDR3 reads TGTGCCTGGAGTCCCCTGGCTAATTCACCCCTCCACTTT. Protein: CAWSPLANSPLHF.

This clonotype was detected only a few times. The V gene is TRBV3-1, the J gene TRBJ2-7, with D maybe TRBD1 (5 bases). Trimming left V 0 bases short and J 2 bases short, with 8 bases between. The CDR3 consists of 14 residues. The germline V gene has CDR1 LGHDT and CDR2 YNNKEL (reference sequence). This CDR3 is CASSQEGPAYEQYF. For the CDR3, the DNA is TGTGCCAGCAGCCAAGAGGGGCCAGCCTACGAGCAGTACTTC.

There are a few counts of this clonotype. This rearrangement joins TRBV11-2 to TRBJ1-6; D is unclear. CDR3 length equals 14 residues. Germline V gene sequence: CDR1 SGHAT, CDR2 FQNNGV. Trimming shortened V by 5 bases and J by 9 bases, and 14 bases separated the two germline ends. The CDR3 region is CASSPEGRSSPLHF. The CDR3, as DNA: TGTGCCAGCAGCCCGGAGGGCAGGTCTTCACCCCTCCACTTT.

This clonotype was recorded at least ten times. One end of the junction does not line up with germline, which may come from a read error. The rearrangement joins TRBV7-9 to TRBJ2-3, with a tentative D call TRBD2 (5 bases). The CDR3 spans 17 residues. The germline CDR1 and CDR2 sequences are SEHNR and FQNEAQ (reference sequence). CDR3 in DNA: TGTGCCAGCAGCCTAGCCCTTGGACGAATTAACACAGATACGCAGTATTTT. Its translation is CASSLALGRINTDTQYF.